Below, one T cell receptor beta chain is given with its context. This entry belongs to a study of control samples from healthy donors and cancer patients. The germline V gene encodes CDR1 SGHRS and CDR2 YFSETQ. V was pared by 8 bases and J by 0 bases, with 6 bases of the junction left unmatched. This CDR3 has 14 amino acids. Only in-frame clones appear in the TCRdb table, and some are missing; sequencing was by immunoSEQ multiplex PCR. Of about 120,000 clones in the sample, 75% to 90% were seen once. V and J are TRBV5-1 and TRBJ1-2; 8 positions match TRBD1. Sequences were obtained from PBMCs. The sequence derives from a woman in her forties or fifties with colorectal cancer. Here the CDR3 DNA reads TGCGCCAGTCGACAGGGGCCAACTAACTATGGCTACACCTTC. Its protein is CASRQGPTNYGYTF. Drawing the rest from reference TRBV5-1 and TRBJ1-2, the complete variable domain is KAGVTQTPRYLIKTRGQQVTLSCSPISGHRSVSWYQQTPGQGLQFLFEYFSETQRNKGNFPGRFSGRQFSNSRSEMNVSTLELGDSALYLCASRQGPTNYGYTFGSGTRLTVV.